The present T cell receptor beta chain was sequenced within a study of CD8 T cells in ankylosing spondylitis. The length of the CDR3 is 15 residues. The germline CDR1 and CDR2 sequences are SGDLS and YYNGEE. The V end lost 4 bases, the J end lost 8 bases, and 16 bases lay between the germline ends. In TCRdb, the 5' RACE reads were re-called with MiXCR into one record per CDR3 protein. The sample holds some 130,000 distinct CDR3 sequences; around 6.6% are singletons and the top ten take 9.5% to 15%. The specimen was blood, either unsorted or a sorted T cell fraction (not recorded which). The chain couples TRBV9 to TRBJ1-6, with a tentative D call TRBD1 (5 bases). This TCR came from a female donor with ankylosing spondylitis or in good health (not recorded which). The CDR3 DNA reads TGTGCCAGCAGCCGGGACGGGGGATTGGATTCACCCCTCCACTTT. Protein: CASSRDGGLDSPLHF.